This T cell receptor (beta chain) was captured in a study of regulatory T cells in long-lasting Graves disease. Study summary: Over-5-year antithyroid drug use with positive TSH receptor antibodies defined persistent Graves' disease in the study.

With iRepertoire HTBI primers and Arm-PCR of CDR3 regions, TCR beta libraries were built. TCRdb reprocessed the multiplex PCR reads with MiXCR, giving one entry per CDR3 protein. The sample includes about 400,000 distinct CDR3 sequences, 20% to 25% of them seen just once. The time point denotes: persistent/refractory GD, antithyroid drugs over 5 years with positive TRAb. The authors made the TCR library using RNA they extracted from PBMCs. Turning to this clonotype: Its antigen remains unknown.

Whole-study results and caveats: Persistent Graves' patients showed less TCR diversity than newly diagnosed patients showed. No thyroid tissue was studied; the work used peripheral blood only.

V trimming: 6 bases; J trimming: 3 bases; junction bases outside the gene matches: 3. This CDR3 region has 15 residues. The V gene's germline CDR1 is SEHNR and CDR2 FQNEAQ (reference sequence). The sequencing used peripheral blood mononuclear cells (PBMCs), collected when the disease was refractory, from a patient treated with antithyroid drugs. The receptor's source is a female donor with Graves disease. The chain carries TRBV7-9 and TRBJ2-2; TRBD1 aligns across 11 bases. The CDR3 sequence: CASRKGQGDTGELFF. In nucleotides, the CDR3 is TGTGCCAGCAGAAAGGGACAGGGGGACACCGGGGAGCTGTTTTTT.